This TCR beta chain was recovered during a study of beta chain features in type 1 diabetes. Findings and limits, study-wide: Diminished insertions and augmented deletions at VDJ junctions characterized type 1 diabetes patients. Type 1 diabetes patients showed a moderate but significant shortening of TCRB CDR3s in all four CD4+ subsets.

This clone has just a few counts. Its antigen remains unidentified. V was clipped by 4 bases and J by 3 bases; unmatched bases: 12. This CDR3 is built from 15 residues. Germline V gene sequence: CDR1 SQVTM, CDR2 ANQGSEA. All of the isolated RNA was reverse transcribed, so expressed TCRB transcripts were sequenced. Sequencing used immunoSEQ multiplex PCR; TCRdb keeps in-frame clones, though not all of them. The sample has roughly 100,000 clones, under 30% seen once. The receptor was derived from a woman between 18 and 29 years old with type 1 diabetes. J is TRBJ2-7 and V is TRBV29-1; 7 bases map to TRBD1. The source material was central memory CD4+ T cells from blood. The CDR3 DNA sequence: TGCAGCGTTGGTGGTCTGGGACAGAGATTCTACGAGCAGTACTTC. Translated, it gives CSVGGLGQRFYEQYF.